The next 19 T cell receptor beta chains were all read from a single sample in a study of cytomegalovirus exposure and HLA in healthy donors. This PCR relied on a set of 60 Vbeta primers and 13 Jbeta primers. Here immunoSEQ multiplex PCR was the method, and the copy in TCRdb shows in-frame clones only, minus some. This table holds about 90,000 clones, about 90% found once. Sequenced input: PBMCs. These TCRs come from a man younger than 30 in good health and CMV-seronegative.

This chain uses TRBV4-1 with TRBJ2-4; perhaps TRBD2 as D (6 bases). The CDR3 has 17 amino acids. Germline V gene data show CDR1 as MGHRA and CDR2 as YSYEKL. Trimming removed 1 base at V and 0 bases at J, with 13 bases between. This chain's CDR3 is CASSQVAVAVAKNIQYF. The CDR3 nucleotides read TGCGCCAGCAGCCAAGTGGCTGTAGCGGTAGCCAAAAACATTCAGTACTTC.

The J gene is TRBJ2-5, the V gene TRBV7-9; possible D gene TRBD1, 6 bases. This CDR3 spans 14 amino acids. Trimming left V 5 bases short and J 1 base short, with 11 bases between. Per the germline V gene, CDR1 is SEHNR and CDR2 is FQNEAQ (reference sequence). CDR3 bases: TGTGCCAGCAGCGACCGGACAGCCCAAGAGACCCAGTACTTC. This translates into CASSDRTAQETQYF. Full variable domain (missing parts from reference TRBV7-9 and TRBJ2-5): DTGVSQNPRHKITKRGQNVTFRCDPISEHNRLYWYRQTLGQGPEFLTYFQNEAQLEKSRLLSDRFSAERPKGSFSTLEIQRTEQGDSAMYLCASSDRTAQETQYFGPGTRLLVL.

The gene calls are TRBV6-5 and TRBJ2-7, with TRBD1 as a possible D gene (6 bases). CDR1 is MNHEY, CDR2 SVGAGI, per germline. The CDR3 sequence is 13 residues long. Deletions cut 10 bases from V and 3 bases from J, with 16 bases between. CDR3 region: CATPGQRDYEQYF. Written as DNA, the CDR3 is TGTGCCACCCCGGGACAAAGAGACTACGAGCAGTACTTC.

The V gene is TRBV18, the J gene TRBJ2-1; weak D call: TRBD2 (6 bases). CDR1 KGHSH and CDR2 LQKENI come from the germline V gene. V lost 2 bases to trimming and J lost 7 bases, with 15 bases between them. The CDR3 consists of 15 residues. CDR3 residues: CASSPIPGSKNEQFF. The CDR3 coding sequence is TGTGCCAGCTCACCAATTCCCGGGAGCAAAAATGAGCAGTTCTTC. The full variable domain, rest sourced from reference TRBV18 and TRBJ2-1, is NAGVMQNPRHLVRRRGQEARLRCSPMKGHSHVYWYRQLPEEGLKFMVYLQKENIIDESGMPKERFSAEFPKEGPSILRIQQVVRGDSAAYFCASSPIPGSKNEQFFGPGTRLTVL.

The chain links TRBV28 to TRBJ2-6; D gene uncertain. V dropped 3 bases and J dropped 0 bases, with 3 bases sitting between them. CDR1 and CDR2 (germline): MDHEN, SYDVKM. This CDR3 comprises 14 residues. For the CDR3, the DNA is TGTGCCAGCAGTTTTTACTCTGGGGCCAACGTCCTGACTTTC. Translating gives CASSFYSGANVLTF.

The chain combines TRBV27 with TRBJ2-1; D might be TRBD1 (6 bases). This CDR3 has 15 residues. Trimming stripped 9 bases from V and 8 bases from J, with 23 bases between. Germline lookup yields CDR1 MNHEY and CDR2 SMNVEV (reference sequence). The CDR3 DNA reads as TGTGCCAGTCAAAGGGGATTTGGGGGCTGGGATGAGCAGTTCTTC. Amino acid sequence: CASQRGFGGWDEQFF.

This clone was seen just once. The V call is TRBV18, the J call TRBJ1-5; D perhaps matches TRBD1 (6 bases). In germline, CDR1 is KGHSH, CDR2 LQKENI. Trimming stripped 2 bases from V and 2 bases from J, with 13 bases between. This CDR3 comprises 16 residues. The CDR3 protein is CASSPGPKGGNQPQHF. The CDR3 DNA reads TGTGCCAGCTCACCAGGGCCGAAGGGGGGCAATCAGCCCCAGCATTTT.

The rearrangement links TRBV7-8 to TRBJ1-5, with 8 bases identical to TRBD1. V lost 1 base and J lost 11; bases outside the gene matches: 7. Germline CDR1 is SGHVS and CDR2 is FQNEAQ. CDR3 length equals 14 residues. CDR3 protein: CASSLGDRGQAQHF. CDR3 DNA: TGTGCCAGCAGCTTAGGAGACAGGGGTCAAGCCCAGCATTTT.

The chain links TRBV7-9 to TRBJ2-1, with 11 positions matching TRBD2. Losses at the gene ends were 5 bases for V and 0 bases for J; bases not matched to a gene: 12. CDR3 length: 19 amino acids. Germline V gene lookup returns CDR1 SEHNR and CDR2 FQNEAQ (reference sequence). The CDR3 is CASSLSSGRTPSSYNEQFF. CDR3 nucleotide sequence: TGTGCCAGCAGCCTTTCTAGCGGGAGGACCCCTAGCTCCTACAATGAGCAGTTCTTC.

The DNA for the CDR3 is TGTGCCAGTGGAGGACAGGGGCGACGGAACACTGAAGCTTTCTTT. It yields the protein CASGGQGRRNTEAFF. The V call is TRBV19, the J call TRBJ1-1; TRBD1 agrees at 9 bases. Germline V CDR1 and CDR2: LNHDA, SQIVND (reference sequence). Trimming removed 8 bases from V and 1 base from J; junction bases left unmatched: 8. This CDR3 comprises 15 residues.

The rearrangement joins TRBV27 to TRBJ2-3, with D hard to call. V was pared by 6 bases and J by 0 bases, with 28 bases between. Germline values: CDR1 MNHEY, CDR2 SMNVEV (reference sequence). This CDR3 is 20 amino acids long. The CDR3 region is CASRPRPTLNDGYSTDTQYF. For the CDR3, the DNA is TGTGCCAGCAGGCCCCGACCAACTCTGAACGACGGGTATAGCACAGATACGCAGTATTTT.

Turning to this clone: The sample contains more than one DNA sequence encoding this CDR3. This chain joins TRBV19 and TRBJ1-1, with TRBD1 as a possible D gene (5 bases). Trimming left V 2 bases short and J 1 base short, with 8 bases between. Germline CDR1 and CDR2: LNHDA and SQIVND (reference sequence). The CDR3 spans 14 residues. As DNA, the CDR3 is TGTGCCAGTAGTATATCGCAGGGGAACACTGAAGCTTTCTTT. This sequence encodes CASSISQGNTEAFF.

The chain has TRBV28 and TRBJ2-5, with 9 bases matching TRBD1. The J call may not be correct, given that the DNA end is closer to TRBJ2-7. The CDR3 is made up of 15 amino acids. CDR1 MDHEN and CDR2 SYDVKM come from the germline V gene. The CDR3 DNA follows: TGTGCCAGCAGTTCAACGGGACAGGGAATCCACGAGCAGTACTTC. Amino acids: CASSSTGQGIHEQYF.

This clone has just one count. The J gene is TRBJ2-3, the V gene TRBV19; possible D gene TRBD1, 6 bases. In germline, CDR1 is LNHDA, CDR2 SQIVND (reference sequence). The CDR3 is made up of 16 amino acids. Trimming shortened V by 3 bases and J by 0 bases, and 13 bases separated the two germline ends. CDR3 in amino acids: CASSMEQGLSTDTQYF. The CDR3 region has the DNA TGTGCCAGTAGTATGGAGCAGGGGCTCAGCACAGATACGCAGTATTTT.

The chain has TRBV6-5 and TRBJ1-2, with TRBD1 identical over 9 bases. Germline lookup yields CDR1 MNHEY and CDR2 SVGAGI. The CDR3 contains 13 residues. V shed 5 bases, J shed 8 bases, and the junction held 6 bases outside the gene matches. The CDR3 loop is CASSITGGAGYTF. CDR3 DNA sequence: TGTGCCAGCAGTATTACAGGGGGCGCAGGCTACACCTTC.

This chain links TRBV18 with TRBJ1-1; 10 nucleotides agree with TRBD1. The V and J ends lost 5 bases and 10 bases, in that order; junction bases with no gene match: 1. This CDR3 region has 11 residues. Germline CDR1 reads KGHSH; CDR2 reads LQKENI. The DNA of the CDR3 is TGTGCCAGCTCAAGGACAGGGGGAGCTTTCTTT. It codes for CASSRTGGAFF.

The chain employs TRBV15 and TRBJ2-1; D not certain. V shed 5 bases and J shed 3 bases, with 11 bases lying between them. The CDR3 is made up of 14 amino acids. Per germline, CDR1 LNHNV and CDR2 YYDKDF (reference sequence). The DNA of the CDR3 is TGTGCCACCAGCCCTCACACGCTCTACAATGAGCAGTTCTTC. Translating gives CATSPHTLYNEQFF.

In DNA, the CDR3 is TGTGCCAGCAGTTACACCTCGGGGGGGTCTGGAAACACCATATATTTT. It encodes CASSYTSGGSGNTIYF. V gene TRBV6-5 combines with J gene TRBJ1-3, with D possibly matching TRBD1 (5 bases). The CDR3 is 16 residues long. Germline values: CDR1 MNHEY, CDR2 SVGAGI. V was clipped by 2 bases and J by 1 base, with 12 bases between them.

The gene calls are TRBV28 and TRBJ1-1; D not certain. Trimming stripped 2 bases from V and 4 bases from J, with 11 bases between. This CDR3 region has 14 residues. CDR1 is MDHEN and CDR2 is SYDVKM in the germline V gene. CDR3 bases: TGTGCCAGCAGTTTACAGGCCCCGGTCACTGAAGCTTTCTTT. It yields the protein CASSLQAPVTEAFF.